The 3 T cell receptor beta chains below come from one sample, sequenced in a study of identical twins. TCRdb analysed the 5' RACE reads with MiXCR anew, one entry per CDR3 protein. The sample has approximately 260,000 distinct CDR3 sequences; over 12% are singletons. The sample was memory (CD45RO+) T cells sorted from blood. All receptors come from a woman between 18 and 29 years old in good health.

The chain employs TRBV29-1 and TRBJ2-7; D tentatively fits TRBD1 or TRBD2 (6 bases each). The CDR3 totals 14 residues. CDR1 and CDR2 from the germline V gene are SQVTM and ANQGSEA. The V gene lost 4 bases and the J gene lost 6 bases, with 19 bases spanning the gap. CDR3 protein: CSVGSGGSFSEQYF. In nucleotides, the CDR3 is TGCAGCGTTGGTTCCGGGGGCAGTTTTTCCGAGCAGTACTTC.

This chain joins TRBV5-6 and TRBJ1-1; 7 bases fit TRBD1. Looked up from germline, CDR1 is SGHDT and CDR2 is YYEEEE. J gave up 6 bases and V 5 bases, and 4 bases lay outside the gene matches. The CDR3 is 12 residues long. The DNA of the CDR3 is TGTGCCAGCAGATATGGGACAGCTGAAGCTTTCTTT. Encoded protein: CASRYGTAEAFF. The full variable domain, in which reference TRBV5-6 and TRBJ1-1 provide the parts outside the CDR3, is DAGVTQSPTHLIKTRGQQVTLRCSPKSGHDTVSWYQQALGQGPQFIFQYYEEEERQRGNFPDRFSGHQFPNYSSELNVNALLLGDSALYLCASRYGTAEAFFGQGTRLTVV.

There are a few counts of this clonotype. The CDR3 bases are TGCGCCAGCAGGAGTGGAGGGTCTGGGGAGACCCAGTACTTC. Translated, it gives CASRSGGSGETQYF. The rearrangement joins TRBV5-1 to TRBJ2-5; perhaps TRBD2 as D (6 bases). Germline V gene sequence: CDR1 SGHRS, CDR2 YFSETQ. V was trimmed by 5 bases and J by 5 bases, leaving 16 bases between them. The CDR3 is 14 amino acids.